This T cell receptor beta chain is drawn from a study of T-cell memory formation after mild COVID-19. TCRdb reanalysed the 5' RACE reads using MiXCR and keeps one entry per CDR3 protein. Among 400,000 to 550,000 distinct CDR3 sequences listed, around 25% were seen once. The CDR3 runs to 14 residues. Germline CDR1 and CDR2: MNHEY and SVGEGT. With respect to this clonotype: A junction boundary mismatches the germline segment, possibly from a read error.

The sample consisted of PBMCs or a T cell subset sorted from them (not recorded which). The TCR sequence derives from an adult woman who had mild COVID-19 (a few samples of this study predate the infection). Cell type and time point are not known. The genes are TRBV6-2 or TRBV6-3 and TRBJ2-7; no definite D call. The CDR3: CVHLLRMFSYEQYF. The CDR3 coding sequence is TGCGTCCACCTTCTCAGGATGTTCTCCTACGAGCAGTACTTC.